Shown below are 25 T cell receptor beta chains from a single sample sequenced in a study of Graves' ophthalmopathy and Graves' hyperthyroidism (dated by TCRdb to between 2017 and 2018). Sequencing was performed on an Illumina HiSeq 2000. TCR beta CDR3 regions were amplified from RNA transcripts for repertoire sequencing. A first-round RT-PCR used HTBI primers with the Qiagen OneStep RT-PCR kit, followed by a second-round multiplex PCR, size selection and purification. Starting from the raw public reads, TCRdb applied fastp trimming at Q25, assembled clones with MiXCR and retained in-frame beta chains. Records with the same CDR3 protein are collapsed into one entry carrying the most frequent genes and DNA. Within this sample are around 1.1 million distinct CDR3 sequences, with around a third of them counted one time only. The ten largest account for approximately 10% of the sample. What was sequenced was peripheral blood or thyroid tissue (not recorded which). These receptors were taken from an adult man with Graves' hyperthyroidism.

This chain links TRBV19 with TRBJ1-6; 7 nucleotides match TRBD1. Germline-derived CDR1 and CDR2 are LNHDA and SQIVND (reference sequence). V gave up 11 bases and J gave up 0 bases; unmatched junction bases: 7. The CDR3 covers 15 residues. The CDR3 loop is CAWRGGSSYNSPLHF. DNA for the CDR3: TGTGCCTGGAGAGGGGGCAGCTCCTATAATTCACCCCTCCACTTT.

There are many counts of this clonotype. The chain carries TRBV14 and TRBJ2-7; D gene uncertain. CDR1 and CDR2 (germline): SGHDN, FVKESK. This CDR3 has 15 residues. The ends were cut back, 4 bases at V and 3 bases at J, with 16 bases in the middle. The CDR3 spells CASSRGPPGYYEQYF. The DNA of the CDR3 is TGTGCCAGCAGCCGAGGACCACCCGGGTACTACGAGCAGTACTTC.

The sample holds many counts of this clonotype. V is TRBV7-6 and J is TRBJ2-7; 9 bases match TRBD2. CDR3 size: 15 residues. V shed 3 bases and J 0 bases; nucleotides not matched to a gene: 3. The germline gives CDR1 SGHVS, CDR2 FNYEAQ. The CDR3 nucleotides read TGTGCCAGCAGCTTCGAGCGGGAGGCCTCCTACGAGCAGTACTTC. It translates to CASSFEREASYEQYF.

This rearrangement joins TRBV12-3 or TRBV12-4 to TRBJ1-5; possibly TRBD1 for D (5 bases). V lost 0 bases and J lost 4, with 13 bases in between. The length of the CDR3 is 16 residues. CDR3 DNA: TGTGCCAGCAGTTTAGCCGCGGGGGTAGGAAATCAGCCCCAGCATTTT. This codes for CASSLAAGVGNQPQHF.

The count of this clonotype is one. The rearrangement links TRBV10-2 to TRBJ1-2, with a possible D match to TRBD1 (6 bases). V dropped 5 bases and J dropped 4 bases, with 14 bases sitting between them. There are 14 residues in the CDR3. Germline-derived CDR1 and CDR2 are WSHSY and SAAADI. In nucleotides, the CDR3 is TGCGCCAGCAGTCCCGGGACATTGGTCTATGGCTACACCTTC. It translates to CASSPGTLVYGYTF.

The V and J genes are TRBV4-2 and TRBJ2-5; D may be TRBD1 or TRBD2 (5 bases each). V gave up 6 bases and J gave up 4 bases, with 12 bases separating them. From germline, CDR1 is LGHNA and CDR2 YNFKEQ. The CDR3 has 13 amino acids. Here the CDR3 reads CASRLGDLETQYF. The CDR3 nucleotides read TGTGCCAGCAGGTTGGGGGACCTAGAGACCCAGTACTTC.

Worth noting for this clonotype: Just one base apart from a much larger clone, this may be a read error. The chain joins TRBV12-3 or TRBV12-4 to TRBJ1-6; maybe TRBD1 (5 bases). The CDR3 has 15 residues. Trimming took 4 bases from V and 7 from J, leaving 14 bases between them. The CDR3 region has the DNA TGTGCCAGCAGTTCCAACTCCAGGGTCAATTCACCCCTCCACTTT. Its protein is CASSSNSRVNSPLHF.

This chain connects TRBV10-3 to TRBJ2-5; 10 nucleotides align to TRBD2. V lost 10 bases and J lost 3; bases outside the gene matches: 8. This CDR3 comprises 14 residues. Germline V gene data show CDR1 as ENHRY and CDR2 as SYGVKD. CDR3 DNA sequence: TGTGCCAGCAGGGGAGCGGGAGGGAAAGAGACCCAGTACTTC. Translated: CASRGAGGKETQYF.

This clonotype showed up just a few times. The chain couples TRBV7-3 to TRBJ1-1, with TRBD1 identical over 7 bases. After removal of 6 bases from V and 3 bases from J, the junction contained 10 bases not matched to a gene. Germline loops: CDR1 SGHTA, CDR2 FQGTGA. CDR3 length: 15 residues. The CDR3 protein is CASSLGGRGDTEAFF. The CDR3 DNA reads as TGTGCCAGCAGTTTGGGTGGCAGGGGGGACACTGAAGCTTTCTTT.

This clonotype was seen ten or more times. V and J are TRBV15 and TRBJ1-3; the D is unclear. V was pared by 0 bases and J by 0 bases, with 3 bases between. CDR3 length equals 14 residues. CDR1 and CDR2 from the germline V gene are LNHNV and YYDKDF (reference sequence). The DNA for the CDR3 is TGTGCCACCAGCAGAGATCCCTCTGGAAACACCATATATTTT. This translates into CATSRDPSGNTIYF.

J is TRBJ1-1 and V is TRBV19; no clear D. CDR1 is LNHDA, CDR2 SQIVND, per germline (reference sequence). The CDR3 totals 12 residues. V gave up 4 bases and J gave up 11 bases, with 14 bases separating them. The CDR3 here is CASSNSRGRAFF. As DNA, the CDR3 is TGTGCCAGTAGTAACAGTCGAGGACGCGCTTTCTTT.

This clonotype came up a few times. Written as DNA, the CDR3 is TGCGCCAGCAGCCGGGGGGAGGAAGCTTTCTTT. Protein product: CASSRGEEAFF. The chain uses TRBV4-1 and TRBJ1-1, with TRBD1 as a possible D gene (5 bases). Trimming stripped 4 bases from V and 8 bases from J, with 8 bases between. Germline CDR1 MGHRA, CDR2 YSYEKL. The CDR3 is 11 amino acids.

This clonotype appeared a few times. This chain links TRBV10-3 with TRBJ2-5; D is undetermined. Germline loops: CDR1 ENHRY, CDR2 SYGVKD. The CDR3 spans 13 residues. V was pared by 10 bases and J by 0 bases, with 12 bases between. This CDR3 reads CASSPQYQETQYF. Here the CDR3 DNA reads TGTGCCAGCTCACCGCAGTACCAAGAGACCCAGTACTTC.

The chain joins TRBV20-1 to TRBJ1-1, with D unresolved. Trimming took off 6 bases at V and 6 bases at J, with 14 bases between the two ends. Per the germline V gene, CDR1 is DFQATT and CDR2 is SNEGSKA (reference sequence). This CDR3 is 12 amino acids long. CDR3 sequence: CSAPGGRAEAFF. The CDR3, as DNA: TGCAGTGCACCCGGAGGGCGGGCTGAAGCTTTCTTT.

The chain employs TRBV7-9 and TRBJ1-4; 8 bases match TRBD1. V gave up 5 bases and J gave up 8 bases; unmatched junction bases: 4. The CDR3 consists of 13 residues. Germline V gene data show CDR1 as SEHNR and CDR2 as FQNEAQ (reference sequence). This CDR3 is CASSPGGREKLFF. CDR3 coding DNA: TGTGCCAGCAGCCCAGGGGGCAGGGAAAAACTGTTTTTT.

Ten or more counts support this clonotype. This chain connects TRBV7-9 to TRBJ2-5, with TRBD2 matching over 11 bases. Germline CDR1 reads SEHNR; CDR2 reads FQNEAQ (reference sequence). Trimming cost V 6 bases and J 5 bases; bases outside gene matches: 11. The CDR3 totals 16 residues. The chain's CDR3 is CASRIAGGPGWETQYF. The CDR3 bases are TGTGCCAGCAGGATAGCGGGAGGGCCCGGTTGGGAGACCCAGTACTTC.

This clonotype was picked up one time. The CDR3 sequence is CAISSRRTVGNQPQHF. The CDR3 DNA sequence: TGTGCCATCAGTTCGCGGAGGACAGTGGGCAATCAGCCCCAGCATTTT. This chain uses TRBV10-3 with TRBJ1-5; D may be TRBD1 (6 bases). The CDR3 contains 16 residues. V was shortened by 5 bases and J by 2 bases, with 16 bases between the two germline ends. Germline loops: CDR1 ENHRY, CDR2 SYGVKD.

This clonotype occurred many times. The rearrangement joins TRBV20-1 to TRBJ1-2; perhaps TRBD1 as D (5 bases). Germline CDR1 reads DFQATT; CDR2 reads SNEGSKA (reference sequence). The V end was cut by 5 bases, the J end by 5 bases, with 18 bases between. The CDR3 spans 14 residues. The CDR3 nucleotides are TGCAGTGCTGAACCGGTCGGGACGGCTTATGGCTACACCTTC. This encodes CSAEPVGTAYGYTF.

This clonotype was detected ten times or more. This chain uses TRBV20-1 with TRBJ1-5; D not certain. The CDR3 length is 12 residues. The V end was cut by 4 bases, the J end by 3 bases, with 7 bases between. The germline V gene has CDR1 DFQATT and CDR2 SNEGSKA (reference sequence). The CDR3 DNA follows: TGCAGTGCTACGAGGGCCAATCAGCCCCAGCATTTT. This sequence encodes CSATRANQPQHF.

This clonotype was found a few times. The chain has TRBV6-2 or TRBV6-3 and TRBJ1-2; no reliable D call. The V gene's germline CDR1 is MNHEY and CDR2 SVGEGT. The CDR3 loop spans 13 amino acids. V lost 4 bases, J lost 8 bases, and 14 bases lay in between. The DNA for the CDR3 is TGTGCCAGCAGTTCCGAGACGTTTAGGGGCTACACCTTC. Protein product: CASSSETFRGYTF.

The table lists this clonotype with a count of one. The DNA of the CDR3 is TGCAGGCCCAAATCGGTCCAAGAGACCCAGTACTTC. Amino acids: CRPKSVQETQYF. The chain uses TRBV20-1 and TRBJ2-5; D uncertain. The CDR3 spans 12 residues. Per the germline V gene, CDR1 is DFQATT and CDR2 is SNEGSKA (reference sequence).

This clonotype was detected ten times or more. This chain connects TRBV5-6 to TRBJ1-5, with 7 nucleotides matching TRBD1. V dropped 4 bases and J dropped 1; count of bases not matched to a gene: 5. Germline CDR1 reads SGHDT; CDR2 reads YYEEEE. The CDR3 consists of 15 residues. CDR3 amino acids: CASSGTGQSNQPQHF. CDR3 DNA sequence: TGTGCCAGCAGCGGAACGGGACAGAGCAATCAGCCCCAGCATTTT.

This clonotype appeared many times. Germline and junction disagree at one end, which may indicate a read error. CDR3 amino acids: CASSYSSGTGVDGYTF. Here the CDR3 DNA reads TGTGCCAGCAGTTACTCGTCCGGGACAGGAGTCGACGGCTACACCTTC. The chain joins TRBV10-3 to TRBJ1-2; 8 positions agree with TRBD1. The CDR3 is made up of 16 amino acids. Germline V gene lookup returns CDR1 ENHRY and CDR2 SYGVKD.

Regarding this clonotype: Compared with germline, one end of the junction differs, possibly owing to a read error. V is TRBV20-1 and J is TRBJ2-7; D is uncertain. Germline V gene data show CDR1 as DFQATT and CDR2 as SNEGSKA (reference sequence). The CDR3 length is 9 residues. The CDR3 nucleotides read TGCAGTGCTAGAGCCGAGCCGTACTTC. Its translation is CSARAEPYF.

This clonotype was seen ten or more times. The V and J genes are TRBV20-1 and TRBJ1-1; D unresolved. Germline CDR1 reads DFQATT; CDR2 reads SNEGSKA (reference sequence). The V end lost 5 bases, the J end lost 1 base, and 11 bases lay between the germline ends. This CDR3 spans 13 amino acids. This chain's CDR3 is CSARKDGNTEAFF. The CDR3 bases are TGCAGTGCTCGAAAAGACGGGAACACTGAAGCTTTCTTT.